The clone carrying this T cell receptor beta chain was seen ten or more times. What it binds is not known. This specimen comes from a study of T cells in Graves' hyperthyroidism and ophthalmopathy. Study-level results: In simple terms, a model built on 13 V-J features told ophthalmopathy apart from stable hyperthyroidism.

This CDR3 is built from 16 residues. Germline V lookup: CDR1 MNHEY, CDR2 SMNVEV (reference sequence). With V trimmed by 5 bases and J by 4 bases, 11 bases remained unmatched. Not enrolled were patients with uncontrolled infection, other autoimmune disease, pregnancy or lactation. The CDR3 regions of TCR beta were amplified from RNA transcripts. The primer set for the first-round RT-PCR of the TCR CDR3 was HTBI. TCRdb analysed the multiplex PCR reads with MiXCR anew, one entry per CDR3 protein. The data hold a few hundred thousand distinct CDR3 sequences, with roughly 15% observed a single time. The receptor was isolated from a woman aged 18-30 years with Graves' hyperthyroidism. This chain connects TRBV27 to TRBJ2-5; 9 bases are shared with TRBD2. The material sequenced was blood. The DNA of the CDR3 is TGTGCCAGCAGTATGGGGGCGGGAGGGCCGACAGAGACCCAGTACTTC. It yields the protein CASSMGAGGPTETQYF.